The 21 T cell receptor beta chains below come from one sample, sequenced in a study of cytomegalovirus exposure and HLA in healthy donors. This PCR relied on a set of 60 Vbeta primers and 13 Jbeta primers. Profiling relied on immunoSEQ multiplex PCR, and the TCRdb table lists in-frame clones only, not all of them. The top ten hold roughly 3% of the sample, which has roughly 200,000 clones, around 75% seen once. The sample consisted of PBMCs. The receptor set was obtained from a male donor in good health and CMV-seronegative.

V and J are TRBV19 and TRBJ2-7; 9 bases align to TRBD2. After removal of 6 bases from V and 2 bases from J, the junction contained 5 bases not matched to a gene. CDR1 LNHDA and CDR2 SQIVND come from the germline V gene (reference sequence). This CDR3 has 14 residues. This CDR3 is CASSLTSGAYEQYF. CDR3 nucleotides: TGTGCCAGTAGCTTGACTAGCGGAGCCTACGAGCAGTACTTC.

The V gene is TRBV6-5, the J gene TRBJ1-2, with D unclear. There are 15 residues in the CDR3. Germline values: CDR1 MNHEY, CDR2 SVGAGI. Trimming shortened V by 7 bases and J by 2 bases, and 17 bases separated the two germline ends. The CDR3 reads CASTLRARENYGYTF. CDR3 DNA sequence: TGTGCCAGCACCCTCCGGGCCCGGGAGAACTATGGCTACACCTTC.

The V gene is TRBV7-3, the J gene TRBJ2-5; 7 positions match TRBD2. Matching the DNA end better, TRBJ2-7 makes the J call doubtful. Germline CDR1 and CDR2: SGHTA and FQGTGA. The CDR3 spans 17 residues. CDR3 DNA: TGTGCCAGCAGCTTAAGGGCGGGGGACCCGCCGGACGGCGAGCAGTACTTC. Encoded protein: CASSLRAGDPPDGEQYF.

The chain has TRBV12-2 and TRBJ1-2; the table's D call, TRBD1, was not checked against the DNA. TRBV12-2 is flagged as a pseudogene. The CDR3 totals 13 residues. CDR3 bases: TGTGCAAGTCGCTCTACAGGGGTTTATGGCTACACCTTC. It codes for CASRSTGVYGYTF.

V is TRBV6-6 and J is TRBJ1-2, with D unclear. The V end was cut by 5 bases, the J end by 2 bases, with 12 bases between. The CDR3 contains 14 residues. The germline V gene encodes CDR1 MNHNY and CDR2 SVGAGI (reference sequence). CDR3 region: CASSQRGGNYGYTF. The CDR3 nucleotides read TGTGCCAGCAGTCAACGGGGAGGCAACTATGGCTACACCTTC.

This clone was found a few times. A much more abundant neighbour one base away suggests this may be a read error. V and J are TRBV6-4 and TRBJ2-7; 7 bases agree with TRBD2. This CDR3 contains 15 residues. CDR1 MRHNA and CDR2 SNTAGT come from the germline V gene. V lost 5 bases to trimming and J lost 3 bases; unmatched junction nucleotides: 10. CDR3 coding DNA: TGTGCCAGCAGTCCCCAACTAGCGAGCCACTACGAGCAGTACTTC. This encodes CASSPQLASHYEQYF.

This chain connects TRBV5-4 to TRBJ2-7, with 9 bases lining up with TRBD1. Germline lookup yields CDR1 SGHNT and CDR2 YYREEE (reference sequence). The junction had 19 bases not matched to a gene; V was cut back by 6 bases and J by 6 bases. This CDR3 region has 17 residues. The CDR3, as DNA: TGTGCCAGCACCCCTGACCAATCGGGACAGGGTCAGGGCGAGCAGTACTTC. It yields the protein CASTPDQSGQGQGEQYF.

J is TRBJ2-3 and V is TRBV4-3, with TRBD2 matching 7 bases. The V segment lost 0 bases and the J segment 2 bases; nucleotides outside the gene matches: 8. Germline V gives CDR1 LGHNA, CDR2 YSLEER. The CDR3 spans 17 residues. The CDR3: CASSQDGWTRPTDTQYF. In DNA, the CDR3 is TGCGCCAGCAGCCAAGATGGGTGGACTAGGCCCACAGATACGCAGTATTTT.

This chain joins TRBV28 and TRBJ2-7; TRBD2 is a possible D gene (5 bases). V was trimmed by 1 base and J by 0 bases, leaving 16 bases between them. Per the germline V gene, CDR1 is MDHEN and CDR2 is SYDVKM. CDR3 length: 17 residues. This CDR3 reads CASSLYSRTYSSYEQYF. The CDR3 nucleotides are TGTGCCAGCAGTTTATACTCCCGGACTTATAGCTCCTACGAGCAGTACTTC. Filled out from reference TRBV28 and TRBJ2-7, the complete variable domain reads DVKVTQSSRYLVKRTGEKVFLECVQDMDHENMFWYRQDPGLGLRLIYFSYDVKMKEKGDIPEGYSVSREKKERFSLILESASTNQTSMYLCASSLYSRTYSSYEQYFGPGTRLTVT.

The chain joins TRBV11-3 to TRBJ2-2, with 9 bases fitting TRBD2. The V gene end was trimmed by 5 bases and the J gene end by 6 bases; junction bases not matched to a gene: 10. Germline V gene sequence: CDR1 SGHNT, CDR2 YENEEA. The length of the CDR3 is 16 residues. The CDR3 protein is CASSPGGRALAGELFF. The DNA of the CDR3 is TGTGCCAGCAGCCCCGGCGGGAGGGCCCTCGCCGGGGAGCTGTTTTTT.

CDR3 region: CASSLRQGHNSPLHF. In DNA, the CDR3 is TGTGCCAGCAGCTTACGGCAGGGGCATAATTCACCCCTCCACTTT. The rearrangement links TRBV13 to TRBJ1-6, with D tentatively TRBD1 (6 bases). V was clipped by 2 bases and J by 5 bases, with 10 bases between them. Germline V CDR1 and CDR2: PRHDT, FYEKMQ (reference sequence). The CDR3 is 15 residues long. The entire variable domain, with the rest obtained from reference TRBV13 and TRBJ1-6, is as follows: AAGVIQSPRHLIKEKRETATLKCYPIPRHDTVYWYQQGPGQDPQFLISFYEKMQSDKGSIPDRFSAQQFSDYHSELNMSSLELGDSALYFCASSLRQGHNSPLHFGNGTRLTVT.

This clone was recorded once. V usage is TRBV30 and J usage is TRBJ2-7, with D possibly TRBD2 on 6 matching bases. Germline V gene data show CDR1 as GTSNPN and CDR2 as SVGIG (reference sequence). Trimming removed 1 base from V and 10 bases from J, with 14 bases in between. The length of the CDR3 is 12 residues. DNA for the CDR3: TGTGCCTGGAGTGGCGGGACCCACCCCCAGTACTTC. This encodes CAWSGGTHPQYF.

This rearrangement joins TRBV29-1 to TRBJ1-5; 8 bases fit TRBD1. Germline-derived CDR1 and CDR2 are SQVTM and ANQGSEA. The CDR3 has 13 residues. Trimming took 3 bases from V and 5 from J; bases not matched to a gene: 3. CDR3 region: CSVDSGGDQPQHF. In DNA form, the CDR3 reads TGCAGCGTTGATTCAGGGGGCGATCAGCCCCAGCATTTT.

The rearrangement uses TRBV6-6 and TRBJ2-1; the D is unclear. The CDR3 extends over 13 amino acids. V lost 2 bases, J lost 0 bases, and 2 bases lay in between. Germline assignment: CDR1 MNHNY and CDR2 SVGAGI (reference sequence). CDR3 region: CASSYLSYNEQFF. CDR3 coding DNA: TGTGCCAGCAGTTACCTCTCCTACAATGAGCAGTTCTTC.

This rearrangement joins TRBV4-3 to TRBJ1-6; D possibly corresponds to TRBD1 (6 bases). Per germline, CDR1 LGHNA and CDR2 YSLEER. The V gene lost 1 base and the J gene lost 9 bases, with 16 bases spanning the gap. This CDR3 spans 16 amino acids. CDR3 nucleotide sequence: TGCGCCAGCAGCCAAGTCCCCCAGGGGTTGATTTCACCCCTCCACTTT. Encoded protein: CASSQVPQGLISPLHF.

The chain couples TRBV7-6 to TRBJ2-7, with D maybe TRBD1 (5 bases). V lost 0 bases, J lost 3 bases, and 9 bases lay in between. The CDR3 has 14 residues. The germline V gene has CDR1 SGHVS and CDR2 FNYEAQ. The CDR3 region has the DNA TGTGCCAGCAGCTTAGCTTACCAGGGCTACGAGCAGTACTTC. Translation gives CASSLAYQGYEQYF.

This clone was detected a few times. This sequence joins TRBV20-1 and TRBJ1-3; D ambiguous. Trimming removed 3 bases from V and 14 bases from J, with 14 bases in between. The germline gives CDR1 DFQATT, CDR2 SNEGSKA (reference sequence). The CDR3 has 11 residues. The CDR3 DNA follows: TGCAGTGCTAGTGGCAGGTCTGTCTTATATTTT. This sequence encodes CSASGRSVLYF.

The genes are TRBV25-1 and TRBJ2-7; maybe TRBD2 (6 bases). The CDR3 covers 11 residues. Trimming stripped 4 bases from V and 10 bases from J, with 11 bases between. Germline V lookup: CDR1 MGHDK, CDR2 SYGVNS. The CDR3: CASSGGAEQYF. The CDR3 nucleotides read TGTGCCAGCAGTGGCGGGGCAGAACAGTACTTC.

The chain recombines TRBV6-6 with TRBJ1-2, with 8 positions matching TRBD1. The CDR3 contains 14 residues. CDR1 and CDR2 (germline): MNHNY, SVGAGI (reference sequence). Trimming cost V 7 bases and J 6 bases; bases outside gene matches: 10. The CDR3 reads CASTLPTGEHGYTF. The CDR3 bases are TGTGCCAGCACATTACCGACAGGGGAACATGGCTACACCTTC.

The V gene is TRBV4-1, the J gene TRBJ1-6; no clear D gene. The length of the CDR3 is 15 residues. V lost 0 bases and J lost 7, with 10 bases in between. Germline V gives CDR1 MGHRA, CDR2 YSYEKL. In nucleotides, the CDR3 is TGCGCCAGCAGCCAAGACAGATCCTTCAATTCACCCCTCCACTTT. Its protein is CASSQDRSFNSPLHF.

This clone was seen a single time. V usage is TRBV4-3 and J usage is TRBJ1-2; 7 positions agree with TRBD1. The CDR3 covers 15 residues. Trimming took 2 bases from V and 2 from J; bases not matched to a gene: 5. Germline V gene sequence: CDR1 LGHNA, CDR2 YSLEER. The DNA for the CDR3 is TGCGCCAGCAGCCAACTGACAGGGTTAAACTATGGCTACACCTTC. Encoded protein: CASSQLTGLNYGYTF.